Sequencing of this T cell receptor beta chain was carried out in a study of cytomegalovirus exposure and HLA in healthy donors. Background on the study: The study's early data release held some 85 million unique TCRs from HLA-typed donors.

PCR employed 60 Vbeta and 13 Jbeta primers. Produced via immunoSEQ multiplex PCR; TCRdb's table is partial and in-frame only. This table has 180,000 or so clones, 77% appearing once. This CDR3 has 17 amino acids. The ends lost 4 bases at V and 1 base at J; junction bases unmatched: 2. Germline values: CDR1 SGHVS, CDR2 FNYEAQ. Sequencing was carried out using PBMCs. The receptor comes from a man aged 18 to 30 in good health and CMV-seronegative. The chain carries TRBV7-6 and TRBJ2-1; TRBD2 agrees at 15 bases. The CDR3 DNA reads TGTGCCAGCAGCTGGGGGACTAGCGGGAGGTCCTACAATGAGCAGTTCTTC. Its protein is CASSWGTSGRSYNEQFF.